There are a few counts of the clone carrying this T cell receptor beta chain. These data originate in a study of blood T cell repertoires in COVID-19. The CDR3 is 13 residues long. V lost 6 bases and J lost 8, with 13 bases in between. The germline V gene encodes CDR1 LNHNV and CDR2 YYDKDF (reference sequence). Original data processing: Using reference gene primer amplification, nucleated cell counts were estimated. Only in-frame clones appear in the TCRdb table, and some are missing; sequencing was by immunoSEQ multiplex PCR. V and J calls and clone size are those listed in that table; D and trimming were worked out from the DNA. This table holds 100,000 to 150,000 clones, roughly 88% found once.

The chain uses TRBV15 and TRBJ1-4, with D possibly being TRBD1 (5 bases). The sequenced material came from peripheral blood. This TCR was sampled from a woman aged 80 or over with acute or convalescent COVID-19. The CDR3 spells CATRTDILEKLFF. For the CDR3, the DNA is TGTGCCACCAGGACGGACATATTAGAAAAACTGTTTTTT.